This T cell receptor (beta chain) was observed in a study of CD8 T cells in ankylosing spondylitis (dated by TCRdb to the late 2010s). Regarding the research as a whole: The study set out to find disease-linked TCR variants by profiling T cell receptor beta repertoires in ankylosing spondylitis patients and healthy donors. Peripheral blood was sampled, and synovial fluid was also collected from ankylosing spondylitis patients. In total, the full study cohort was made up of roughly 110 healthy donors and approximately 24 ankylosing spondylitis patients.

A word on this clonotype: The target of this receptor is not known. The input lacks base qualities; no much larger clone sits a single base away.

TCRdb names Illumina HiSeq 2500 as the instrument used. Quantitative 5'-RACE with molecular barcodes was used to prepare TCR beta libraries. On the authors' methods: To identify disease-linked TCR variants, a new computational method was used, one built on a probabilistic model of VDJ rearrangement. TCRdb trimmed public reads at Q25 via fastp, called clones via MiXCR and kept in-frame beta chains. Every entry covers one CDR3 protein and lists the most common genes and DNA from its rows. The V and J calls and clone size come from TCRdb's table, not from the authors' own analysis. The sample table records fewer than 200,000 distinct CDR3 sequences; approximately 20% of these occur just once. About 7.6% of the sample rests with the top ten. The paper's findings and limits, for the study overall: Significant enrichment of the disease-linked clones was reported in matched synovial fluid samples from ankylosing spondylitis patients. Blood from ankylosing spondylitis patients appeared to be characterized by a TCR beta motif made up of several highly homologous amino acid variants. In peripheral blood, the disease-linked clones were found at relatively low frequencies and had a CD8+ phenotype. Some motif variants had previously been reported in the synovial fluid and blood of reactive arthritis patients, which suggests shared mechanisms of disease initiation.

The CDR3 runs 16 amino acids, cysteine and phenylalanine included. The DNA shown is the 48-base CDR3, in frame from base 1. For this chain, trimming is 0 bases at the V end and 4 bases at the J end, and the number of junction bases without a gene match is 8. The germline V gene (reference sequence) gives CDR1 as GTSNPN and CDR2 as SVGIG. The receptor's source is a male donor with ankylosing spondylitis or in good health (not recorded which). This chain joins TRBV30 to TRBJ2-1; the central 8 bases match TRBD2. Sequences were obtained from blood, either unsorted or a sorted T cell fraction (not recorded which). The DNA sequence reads TGTGCCTGGAGTGTACGGGTTAGCGGGATGTACAATGAGCAGTTCTTC. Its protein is CAWSVRVSGMYNEQFF.